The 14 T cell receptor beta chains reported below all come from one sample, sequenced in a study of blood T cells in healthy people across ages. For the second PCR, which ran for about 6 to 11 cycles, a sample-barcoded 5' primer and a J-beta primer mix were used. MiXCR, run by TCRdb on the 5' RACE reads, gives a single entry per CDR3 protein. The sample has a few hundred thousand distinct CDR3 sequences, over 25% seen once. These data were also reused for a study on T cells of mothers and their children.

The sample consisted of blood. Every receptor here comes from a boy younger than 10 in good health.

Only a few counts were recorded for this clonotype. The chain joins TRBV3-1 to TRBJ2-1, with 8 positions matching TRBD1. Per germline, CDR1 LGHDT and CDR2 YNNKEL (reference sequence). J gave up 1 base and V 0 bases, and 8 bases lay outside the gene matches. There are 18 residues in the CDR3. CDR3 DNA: TGTGCCAGCAGCCAAGAAGGAGGGACAGGTCAATCCTACAATGAGCAGTTCTTC. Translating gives CASSQEGGTGQSYNEQFF.

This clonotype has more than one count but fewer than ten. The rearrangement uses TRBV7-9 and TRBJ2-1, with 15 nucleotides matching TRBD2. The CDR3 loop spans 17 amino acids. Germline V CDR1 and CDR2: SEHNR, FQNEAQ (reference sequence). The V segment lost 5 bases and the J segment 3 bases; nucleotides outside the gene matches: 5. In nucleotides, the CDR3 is TGTGCCAGCAGCCCCGGACTAGCGGGGGGGATCTACAATGAGCAGTTCTTC. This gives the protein CASSPGLAGGIYNEQFF.

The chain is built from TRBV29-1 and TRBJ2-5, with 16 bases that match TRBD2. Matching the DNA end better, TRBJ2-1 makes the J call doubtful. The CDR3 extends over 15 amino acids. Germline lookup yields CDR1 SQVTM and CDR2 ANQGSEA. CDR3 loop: CSVLGTSGRGHEQFF. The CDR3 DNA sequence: TGCAGCGTCCTCGGGACTAGCGGGAGGGGCCATGAGCAGTTCTTC.

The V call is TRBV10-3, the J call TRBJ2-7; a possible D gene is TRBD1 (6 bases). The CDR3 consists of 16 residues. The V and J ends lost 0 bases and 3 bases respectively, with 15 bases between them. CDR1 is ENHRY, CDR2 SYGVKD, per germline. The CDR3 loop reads CAISESIRLQGYEQYF. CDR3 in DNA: TGTGCCATCAGTGAGTCGATCCGACTACAGGGCTACGAGCAGTACTTC.

The CDR3 bases are TGTGCCAGCAGTTTTTTCCATCAAGATACGCAGTATTTT. Its translation is CASSFFHQDTQYF. V gene TRBV27 combines with J gene TRBJ2-3; D not certain. This CDR3 is 13 amino acids long. V dropped 3 bases and J dropped 5 bases, with 9 bases sitting between them. Per the germline V gene, CDR1 is MNHEY and CDR2 is SMNVEV (reference sequence).

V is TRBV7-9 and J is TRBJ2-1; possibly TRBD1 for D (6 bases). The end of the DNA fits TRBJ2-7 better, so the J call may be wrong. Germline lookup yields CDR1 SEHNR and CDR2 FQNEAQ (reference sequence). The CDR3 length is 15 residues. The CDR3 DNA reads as TGTGCCAGCAGCTTTACCGGGACATGGACTCGCGAGCAGTACTTC. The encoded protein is CASSFTGTWTREQYF.

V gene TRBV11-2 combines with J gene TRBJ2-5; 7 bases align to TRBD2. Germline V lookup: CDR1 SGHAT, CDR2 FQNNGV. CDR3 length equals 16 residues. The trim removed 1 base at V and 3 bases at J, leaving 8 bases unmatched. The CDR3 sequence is CASSLVAGAREETQYF. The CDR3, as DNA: TGTGCCAGCAGCTTAGTCGCGGGAGCCCGTGAAGAGACCCAGTACTTC.

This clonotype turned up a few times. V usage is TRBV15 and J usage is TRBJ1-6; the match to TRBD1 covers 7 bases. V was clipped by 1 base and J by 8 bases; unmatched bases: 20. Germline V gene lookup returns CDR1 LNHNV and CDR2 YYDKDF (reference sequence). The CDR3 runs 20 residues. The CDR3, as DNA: TGTGCCACCAGCAGAGCAGAGATAGCCTATCGCGACAGGGTAGATTCACCCCTCCACTTT. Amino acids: CATSRAEIAYRDRVDSPLHF.

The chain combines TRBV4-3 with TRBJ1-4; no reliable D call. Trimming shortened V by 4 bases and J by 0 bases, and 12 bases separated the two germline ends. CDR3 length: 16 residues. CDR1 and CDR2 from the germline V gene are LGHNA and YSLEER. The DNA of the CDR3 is TGCGCCAGCAGCCCGCGCCCCCTGGCAACTAATGAAAAACTGTTTTTT. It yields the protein CASSPRPLATNEKLFF.

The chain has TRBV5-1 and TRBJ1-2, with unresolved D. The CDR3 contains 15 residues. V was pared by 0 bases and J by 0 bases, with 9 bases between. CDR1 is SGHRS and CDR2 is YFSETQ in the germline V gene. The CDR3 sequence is CASSLDPVANYGYTF. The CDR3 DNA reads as TGCGCCAGCAGCTTGGACCCCGTCGCTAACTATGGCTACACCTTC.

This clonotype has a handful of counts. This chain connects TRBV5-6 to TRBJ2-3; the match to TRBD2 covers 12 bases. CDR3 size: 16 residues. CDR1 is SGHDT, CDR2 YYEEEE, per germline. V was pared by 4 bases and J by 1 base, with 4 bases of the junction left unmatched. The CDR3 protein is CASSLAGGLGTDTQYF. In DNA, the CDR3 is TGTGCCAGCAGCCTAGCGGGAGGGCTAGGCACAGATACGCAGTATTTT.

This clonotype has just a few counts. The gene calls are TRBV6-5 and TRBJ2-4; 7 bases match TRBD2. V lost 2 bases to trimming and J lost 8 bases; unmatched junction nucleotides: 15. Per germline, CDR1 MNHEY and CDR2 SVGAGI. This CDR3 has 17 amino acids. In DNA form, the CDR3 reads TGTGCCAGCAGTTACCCCAAGGGGAGGGGCGTGTCTGACATTCAGTACTTC. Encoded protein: CASSYPKGRGVSDIQYF.

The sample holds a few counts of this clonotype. CDR3 sequence reads: CSAGDEEGQPQHF. The DNA of the CDR3 is TGCAGTGCAGGGGACGAGGAGGGACAGCCCCAGCATTTT. J is TRBJ1-5 and V is TRBV20-1; TRBD1 is a possible D gene (5 bases). Per the germline V gene, CDR1 is DFQATT and CDR2 is SNEGSKA (reference sequence). The CDR3 runs 13 residues. The V end lost 6 bases, the J end lost 7 bases, and 16 bases lay between the germline ends.

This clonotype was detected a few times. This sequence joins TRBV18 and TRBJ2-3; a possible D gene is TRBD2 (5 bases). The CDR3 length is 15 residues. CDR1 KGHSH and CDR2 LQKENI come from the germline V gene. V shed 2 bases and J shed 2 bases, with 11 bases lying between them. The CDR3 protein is CASSPGWTPTDTQYF. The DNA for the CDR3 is TGTGCCAGCTCACCAGGTTGGACTCCCACAGATACGCAGTATTTT.